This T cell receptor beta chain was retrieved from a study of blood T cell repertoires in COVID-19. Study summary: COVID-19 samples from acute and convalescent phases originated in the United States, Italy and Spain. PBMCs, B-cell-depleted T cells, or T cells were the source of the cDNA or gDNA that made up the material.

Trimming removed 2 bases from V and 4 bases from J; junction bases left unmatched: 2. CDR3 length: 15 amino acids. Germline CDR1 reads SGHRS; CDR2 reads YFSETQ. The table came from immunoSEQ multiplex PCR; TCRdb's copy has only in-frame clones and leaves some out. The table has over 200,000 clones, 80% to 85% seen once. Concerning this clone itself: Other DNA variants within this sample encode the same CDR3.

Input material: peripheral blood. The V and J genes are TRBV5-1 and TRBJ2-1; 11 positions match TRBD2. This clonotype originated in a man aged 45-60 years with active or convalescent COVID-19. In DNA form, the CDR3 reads TGCGCCAGCAGCTTCACTAGCGGGGGTTACAATGAGCAGTTCTTC. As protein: CASSFTSGGYNEQFF.